This is a list of T cell receptor beta chains from one sample in a study of patients and donors after allogeneic stem cell transplantation. TCRdb re-analysed the RT-PCR reads in MiXCR, keeping a single row per CDR3 protein. The sample comprises roughly 230,000 distinct CDR3 sequences, over 12% of which are singletons, and approximately 10% rests with the top ten. The sequenced material came from blood, either unsorted or a sorted T cell fraction (not recorded which). The source is a human donor who was either an allogeneic HSCT recipient or a stem cell or donor lymphocyte infusion donor (not recorded which). It is not recorded whose cells these are; they may come from a transplant donor. Both conserved end residues are part of each CDR3. D genes are given only for firm matches. Rows give clone size only sometimes, using once, few, many, or a class for an expanded clone.

size: -
J: TRBJ2-2
D: -
V: TRBV29-1
CDR3: CSVVATGELFF
DNA: TGCAGCGTTGTGGCGACCGGGGAGCTGTTTTTT

size: few
J: TRBJ2-3
D: TRBD1
V: TRBV10-3
CDR3: CAISNTLGQGRTDTQYF
DNA: TGTGCCATCAGTAACACACTCGGACAGGGGCGCACAGATACGCAGTATTTT

size: many
J: TRBJ2-7
D: TRBD2
V: TRBV7-6
CDR3: CASSLEPRTSGRVSNTYEQYF
DNA: TGTGCCAGCAGCTTAGAACCCCGGACTAGCGGGAGGGTCTCTAACACCTACGAGCAGTACTTC

size: few
J: TRBJ1-2
D: -
V: TRBV19
CDR3: CASSIGWEYGYTF
DNA: TGTGCCAGTAGTATCGGATGGGAATATGGCTACACCTTC

size: -
J: TRBJ2-3
D: -
V: TRBV5-6
CDR3: CASSQPTGTQPSDTQYF
DNA: TGTGCCAGCAGTCAACCGACCGGGACTCAACCCTCAGATACGCAGTATTTT

size: many
J: TRBJ2-3
D: -
V: TRBV7-2
CDR3: CASSRGWDETQYF
DNA: TGTGCCAGCAGTCGGGGGTGGGATGAGACGCAGTATTTT

size: few
J: TRBJ2-1
D: TRBD1
V: TRBV7-2
CDR3: CASSPSRQGARNEQFF
DNA: TGTGCCAGCAGCCCATCGCGGCAGGGGGCAAGGAATGAGCAGTTCTTC

size: -
J: TRBJ1-2
D: TRBD1
V: TRBV11-2
CDR3: CASRGQDPYGTAF
DNA: TGTGCCAGCAGGGGACAGGACCCCTATGGCACCGCCTTC

size: few
J: TRBJ1-3
D: -
V: TRBV29-1
CDR3: CSVEDGYRGNTIYF
DNA: TGCAGCGTTGAAGATGGTTACAGAGGAAACACCATATATTTT

size: -
J: TRBJ1-4
D: -
V: TRBV20-1
CDR3: CSASTREGEKLFF
DNA: TGCAGTGCTAGTACCAGGGAGGGCGAAAAACTGTTTTTT

size: few
J: TRBJ2-3
D: -
V: TRBV5-1
CDR3: CASSSTSLRGTDTQYF
DNA: TGCGCCAGCAGCTCCACCTCACTCAGGGGAACAGATACGCAGTATTTT

size: -
J: TRBJ1-1
D: -
V: TRBV30
CDR3: CAWGKGRENTEAFF
DNA: TGTGCCTGGGGAAAGGGCCGGGAGAACACTGAAGCTTTCTTT

size: many
J: TRBJ1-2
D: -
V: TRBV24-1
CDR3: CATSDPGENNYGYTF
DNA: TGTGCCACCAGTGACCCTGGGGAGAATAACTATGGCTACACCTTC

size: many
J: TRBJ1-2
D: -
V: TRBV28
CDR3: CATLRGVNYGYTF
DNA: TGTGCCACTTTGCGGGGCGTTAACTATGGCTACACCTTC

size: -
J: TRBJ2-5
D: TRBD1
V: TRBV9
CDR3: CASSVDMGQGVLETQYF
DNA: TGTGCCAGCAGCGTTGACATGGGACAGGGGGTTCTAGAGACCCAGTACTTC

size: many
J: TRBJ1-5
D: -
V: TRBV5-1
CDR3: CASSPDGQPQHF
DNA: TGCGCCAGCAGCCCGGACGGTCAGCCCCAGCATTTT

size: many
J: TRBJ2-1
D: TRBD2
V: TRBV7-3
CDR3: CASSLKGGRPYNEQFF
DNA: TGTGCCAGCAGCTTAAAGGGCGGGAGGCCCTACAATGAGCAGTTCTTC

size: -
J: TRBJ2-1
D: -
V: TRBV20-1
CDR3: CSATGSRRLF
DNA: TGCAGTGCTACCGGTTCGAGGCGTCTCTTC

size: many
J: TRBJ2-7
D: -
V: TRBV25-1
CDR3: CASSTQASGTYEQYF
DNA: TGTGCCAGCAGTACGCAGGCCTCTGGTACCTACGAGCAGTACTTC

size: many
J: TRBJ2-1
D: TRBD2
V: TRBV5-4
CDR3: CASGGGRNNEQFF
DNA: TGTGCCAGCGGGGGCGGGAGGAACAATGAGCAGTTCTTC

size: -
J: TRBJ2-2
D: -
V: TRBV5-1
CDR3: CASSRRGPGELFF
DNA: TGCGCCAGCAGCCGCCGGGGACCCGGGGAGCTGTTTTTT

size: -
J: TRBJ2-5
D: -
V: TRBV15
CDR3: CATSRGSEETQYF
DNA: TGTGCCACCAGCAGAGGATCAGAGGAGACCCAGTACTTC

size: many
J: TRBJ2-3
D: TRBD2
V: TRBV27
CDR3: CASSFSGRAGDTQYF
DNA: TGTGCCAGCAGTTTTAGCGGGAGGGCCGGAGATACGCAGTATTTT

size: many
J: TRBJ2-4
D: TRBD2
V: TRBV12-3/TRBV12-4
CDR3: CASSGGLAEAKNIQYF
DNA: TGTGCCAGCAGTGGAGGACTAGCGGAAGCCAAAAACATTCAGTACTTC

size: -
J: TRBJ1-2
D: -
V: TRBV5-5
CDR3: CASSLGVGPTAGYTF
DNA: TGTGCCAGCAGCTTGGGGGTCGGACCAACCGCGGGCTACACCTTC

size: many
J: TRBJ1-2
D: TRBD1
V: TRBV12-3/TRBV12-4
CDR3: CASRPGTGGVKSYGYTF
DNA: TGTGCCAGCAGACCCGGGACAGGGGGCGTCAAGAGCTATGGCTACACCTTC

size: few
J: TRBJ2-7
D: TRBD1
V: TRBV11-2
CDR3: CASSLTMTGFLLETYEQYF
DNA: TGTGCCAGCAGCTTAACTATGACAGGGTTCCTATTGGAGACCTACGAGCAGTACTTC

size: many
J: TRBJ2-1
D: -
V: TRBV10-3
CDR3: CAISDTVGEQFF
DNA: TGTGCCATCAGTGACACGGTGGGTGAGCAGTTCTTC

size: few
J: TRBJ1-1
D: -
V: TRBV20-1
CDR3: CSQPGHNTEAFF
DNA: TGCAGTCAACCGGGGCACAACACTGAAGCTTTCTTT

size: -
J: TRBJ2-5
D: TRBD1
V: TRBV20-1
CDR3: CSARLLKDRGETQYF
DNA: TGCAGTGCTAGACTTTTAAAGGACAGGGGTGAGACCCAGTACTTC

size: -
J: TRBJ1-1
D: -
V: TRBV12-3/TRBV12-4
CDR3: CATRGALNTEAFF
DNA: TGTGCCACCCGGGGAGCCCTGAACACTGAAGCTTTCTTT

size: many
J: TRBJ1-6
D: -
V: TRBV20-1
CDR3: CSARVLGIDNSPLHF
DNA: TGCAGTGCTAGAGTTTTGGGGATCGATAATTCACCCCTCCACTTT

size: -
J: TRBJ2-1
D: -
V: TRBV14
CDR3: CASSQDPSWLFYNEQFF
DNA: TGTGCCAGCAGCCAAGACCCTAGTTGGCTGTTTTACAATGAGCAGTTCTTC

size: many
J: TRBJ2-1
D: TRBD2
V: TRBV7-8
CDR3: CASSFVAGTYNEQFF
DNA: TGTGCCAGCAGCTTTGTAGCGGGGACTTACAATGAGCAGTTCTTC

size: few
J: TRBJ2-5
D: -
V: TRBV7-2
CDR3: CASSFGRAQETQYF
DNA: TGTGCCAGCAGCTTCGGACGGGCCCAAGAGACCCAGTACTTC

size: -
J: TRBJ2-7
D: -
V: TRBV27
CDR3: CASSPQVLSYEQYF
DNA: TGTGCCAGCAGTCCCCAGGTTTTGTCCTACGAGCAGTACTTC

size: few
J: TRBJ1-5
D: TRBD1
V: TRBV6-2/TRBV6-3
CDR3: CASSSTGGLQPQHF
DNA: TGTGCCAGCAGTTCAACAGGGGGCCTGCAGCCCCAGCATTTT

size: few
J: TRBJ1-1
D: -
V: TRBV12-3/TRBV12-4
CDR3: CASSFGNTEAFF
DNA: TGTGCCAGCAGTTTCGGAAACACTGAAGCTTTCTTT

size: few
J: TRBJ2-2
D: TRBD2
V: TRBV4-3
CDR3: CASSQVGTSPTGELFF
DNA: TGCGCCAGCAGCCAAGTGGGGACTAGTCCCACCGGGGAGCTGTTTTTT

size: -
J: TRBJ2-1
D: -
V: TRBV6-5
CDR3: CASRQGNEQFF
DNA: TGTGCCAGCCGCCAGGGCAATGAGCAGTTCTTC

size: few
J: TRBJ1-2
D: TRBD1
V: TRBV20-1
CDR3: CSAEGASNYGYTF
DNA: TGCAGTGCGGAGGGGGCTAGTAACTATGGCTACACCTTC

size: few
J: TRBJ1-4
D: TRBD1
V: TRBV4-1
CDR3: CASSQDPGGIREKLFF
DNA: TGCGCCAGCAGCCAAGACCCAGGGGGCATAAGGGAAAAACTGTTTTTT

size: -
J: TRBJ2-1
D: -
V: TRBV6-5
CDR3: CASSFPGKGKGYNEQFF
DNA: TGTGCCAGCAGTTTCCCCGGGAAAGGGAAAGGATACAATGAGCAGTTCTTC

size: few
J: TRBJ2-5
D: -
V: TRBV29-1
CDR3: CSVVPRASVRETQYF
DNA: TGCAGCGTTGTGCCCCGGGCCTCCGTCAGGGAGACCCAGTACTTC

size: many
J: TRBJ1-1
D: -
V: TRBV9
CDR3: CASSPQILSEAFF
DNA: TGTGCCAGCAGCCCCCAAATCCTCAGTGAAGCTTTCTTT